The 25 T cell receptor beta chains listed next were all sequenced from one sample in a study of T cells in localized non-small cell lung cancer. Assay used: immunoSEQ multiplex PCR; TCRdb lists only in-frame clones, some missing. The sample comprises 20,000 or so clones, 90% of which are singletons, and less than 8.5% rests with the top ten. Source: peripheral blood, taken before any cancer treatment. All receptors come from a woman aged 40-69 years with stage I lung adenocarcinoma.

This chain links TRBV7-4 with TRBJ1-4; D remains unclear. Per the germline V gene, CDR1 is SGHVT and CDR2 is SQSDAQ. V was shortened by 4 bases and J by 3 bases, with 18 bases between the two germline ends. The CDR3 contains 17 residues. The CDR3 DNA reads TGTGCCAGCAGCTCACGACCTCGGGCCTCGGCTAATGAAAAACTGTTTTTT. This gives the protein CASSSRPRASANEKLFF. Full variable domain (rest looked up from reference TRBV7-4 and TRBJ1-4): GAGVSQSPRYKVAKRGRDVALRCDSISGHVTLYWYRQTLGQGSEVLTYSQSDAQRDKSGRPSGRFSAERPERSVSTLKIQRTEQGDSAVYLCASSSRPRASANEKLFFGSGTQLSVL.

The rearrangement joins TRBV6-1 to TRBJ2-1; no clear D gene. Looked up from germline, CDR1 is MNHNS and CDR2 is SASEGT. The V end was cut by 5 bases, the J end by 9 bases, with 14 bases between. CDR3 length equals 13 residues. The chain's CDR3 is CASSSRPAGEQFF. In DNA, the CDR3 is TGTGCCAGCAGTTCCCGGCCGGCCGGTGAGCAGTTCTTC.

The gene calls are TRBV7-9 and TRBJ2-1; TRBD1 aligns across 7 bases. The CDR3 loop spans 15 amino acids. Trimming removed 6 bases from V and 4 bases from J; junction bases left unmatched: 9. From germline, CDR1 is SEHNR and CDR2 FQNEAQ (reference sequence). CDR3 DNA: TGTGCCAGCAGAGAGGGGCAGGGGGTGTACAATGAGCAGTTCTTC. Translation: CASREGQGVYNEQFF.

The genes are TRBV5-1 and TRBJ2-7; 15 positions agree with TRBD2. Germline lookup yields CDR1 SGHRS and CDR2 YFSETQ. There are 15 residues in the CDR3. V shed 5 bases, J shed 6 bases, and the junction held 6 bases outside the gene matches. The chain's CDR3 is CASRPPGLAGGEQYF. CDR3 in DNA: TGCGCCAGCAGGCCTCCGGGACTAGCGGGAGGCGAGCAGTACTTC. Supplemented by reference TRBV5-1 and TRBJ2-7, the full variable domain reads KAGVTQTPRYLIKTRGQQVTLSCSPISGHRSVSWYQQTPGQGLQFLFEYFSETQRNKGNFPGRFSGRQFSNSRSEMNVSTLELGDSALYLCASRPPGLAGGEQYFGPGTRLTVT.

The chain carries TRBV28 and TRBJ2-2, with 14 bases matching TRBD2. The CDR3 is 18 amino acids. With 6 bases clipped from V and 7 bases from J, the junction kept 13 bases outside the gene matches. Looked up from germline, CDR1 is MDHEN and CDR2 is SYDVKM. The CDR3 loop reads CASRLPGLAGERGGELFF. The CDR3 DNA follows: TGTGCCAGCAGACTTCCGGGACTAGCGGGAGAGAGGGGCGGGGAGCTGTTTTTT.

The rearrangement links TRBV7-3 to TRBJ2-1; 8 bases line up with TRBD2. V lost 2 bases, J lost 9 bases, and 9 bases stayed unmatched. Germline CDR1 and CDR2: SGHTA and FQGTGA. The CDR3 runs to 15 residues. The CDR3 nucleotides are TGTGCCAGCAGCTTAGTAGCGGGGCCTCAAGGTGAGCAGTTCTTC. This sequence encodes CASSLVAGPQGEQFF.

The V and J genes are TRBV27 and TRBJ1-1; 10 bases are shared with TRBD1. From germline, CDR1 is MNHEY and CDR2 SMNVEV (reference sequence). The V segment lost 3 bases and the J segment 3 bases; nucleotides outside the gene matches: 7. The CDR3 contains 16 residues. CDR3 loop: CASSFDRGQSDTEAFF. CDR3 DNA sequence: TGTGCCAGCAGTTTTGACAGGGGGCAATCGGACACTGAAGCTTTCTTT.

The chain is built from TRBV5-8 and TRBJ1-2, with D uncertain. Germline V gene data show CDR1 as SGHTS and CDR2 as YDEGEE. This CDR3 comprises 12 residues. Trimming removed 4 bases from V and 0 bases from J, with 4 bases in between. CDR3 sequence reads: CASSKTNYGYTF. The CDR3 DNA reads as TGTGCCAGCAGCAAGACTAACTATGGCTACACCTTC.

The gene calls are TRBV5-4 and TRBJ1-1, with a possible D match to TRBD1 (5 bases). V was cut by 0 bases and J by 1 base, with 16 bases left in between. This CDR3 spans 17 amino acids. The germline gives CDR1 SGHNT, CDR2 YYREEE (reference sequence). CDR3 DNA sequence: TGTGCCAGCAGCTTGGTAGGTTCGGCAGGGCAGAACACTGAAGCTTTCTTT. Protein: CASSLVGSAGQNTEAFF.

This CDR3 reads CASSLSLGAYNEKLFF. As DNA, the CDR3 is TGCGCCAGCAGCTTATCGCTTGGGGCTTATAATGAAAAACTGTTTTTT. V and J are TRBV4-3 and TRBJ1-4; maybe TRBD1 (5 bases). CDR1 and CDR2 from the germline V gene are LGHNA and YSLEER. V lost 5 bases and J 4 bases, leaving 17 bases between the germline ends. This CDR3 contains 16 residues.

The V call is TRBV5-1, the J call TRBJ2-2; maybe TRBD1 (6 bases). The CDR3 runs 15 residues. Trimming removed 5 bases from V and 5 bases from J, with 16 bases in between. Germline-derived CDR1 and CDR2 are SGHRS and YFSETQ. CDR3 amino acids: CASSLNRVGTGELFF. CDR3 in DNA: TGCGCCAGCAGTTTGAACAGGGTAGGGACCGGGGAGCTGTTTTTT.

This chain uses TRBV18 with TRBJ2-1; 8 bases line up with TRBD2. CDR3 length: 16 amino acids. Losses at the gene ends were 3 bases for V and 9 bases for J; bases not matched to a gene: 13. CDR1 is KGHSH and CDR2 is LQKENI in the germline V gene. Here the CDR3 DNA reads TGTGCCAGCTCACCTTCAAAGGGAGGACGGGAGGGTGAGCAGTTCTTC. This sequence encodes CASSPSKGGREGEQFF.

The chain has TRBV11-3 and TRBJ2-1; weak D call: TRBD2 (5 bases). The CDR3 is 14 residues long. CDR1 and CDR2 from the germline V gene are SGHNT and YENEEA. Trimming removed 5 bases from V and 5 bases from J, with 13 bases in between. CDR3 in DNA: TGTGCCAGCAGCGGCGGGCTAGCCGACAATGAGCAGTTCTTC. It is translated as CASSGGLADNEQFF.

The chain uses TRBV27 and TRBJ2-7; no definite D call. The CDR3 contains 14 residues. V lost 3 bases, J lost 0 bases, and 9 bases lay in between. CDR1 is MNHEY and CDR2 is SMNVEV in the germline V gene (reference sequence). CDR3 sequence (DNA): TGTGCCAGCAGTTTCTACGGTAGCTCCTACGAGCAGTACTTC. This translates into CASSFYGSSYEQYF.

In DNA form, the CDR3 reads TGTGCCAGCAGTTGGTTGAATGAGCAGTTCTTC. Translating gives CASSWLNEQFF. The chain has TRBV27 and TRBJ2-1; no clear D gene. Trimming removed 4 bases from V and 7 bases from J, with 5 bases in between. The germline CDR1 and CDR2 sequences are MNHEY and SMNVEV (reference sequence). CDR3 length equals 11 residues.

This chain connects TRBV6-6 to TRBJ1-4; possible D gene TRBD1, 5 bases. CDR1 MNHNY and CDR2 SVGAGI come from the germline V gene (reference sequence). There are 15 residues in the CDR3. V gave up 6 bases and J gave up 1 base, with 12 bases separating them. CDR3 in amino acids: CASSYRGGTNEKLFF. For the CDR3, the DNA is TGTGCCAGCAGCTACCGGGGGGGAACTAATGAAAAACTGTTTTTT.

The genes are TRBV5-1 and TRBJ2-5; the match to TRBD1 covers 9 bases. The V segment lost 1 base and the J segment 5 bases; nucleotides outside the gene matches: 3. CDR3 length equals 14 residues. Germline loops: CDR1 SGHRS, CDR2 YFSETQ. As DNA, the CDR3 is TGCGCCAGCAGCTTGACAGGGGGCTTTGAGACCCAGTACTTC. Protein product: CASSLTGGFETQYF.

The chain carries TRBV6-4 and TRBJ1-3; 9 bases fit TRBD1. Germline V CDR1 and CDR2: MRHNA, SNTAGT. V lost 2 bases and J lost 3; bases outside the gene matches: 5. The CDR3 contains 16 residues. The CDR3 sequence: CASSDDDRGYGNTIYF. The CDR3 region has the DNA TGTGCCAGCAGTGACGACGACAGGGGGTATGGAAACACCATATATTTT.

With regard to this clone: This may be a read error, as it is one base from a much larger clone. The chain links TRBV15 to TRBJ2-5; D perhaps matches TRBD2 (5 bases). The J call may be in error: the DNA end matches TRBJ2-7 better. CDR3 size: 14 residues. Germline V gene data show CDR1 as LNHNV and CDR2 as YYDKDF (reference sequence). CDR3 sequence reads: CATSRELEGHEQYF. The DNA for the CDR3 is TGTGCCACCAGCAGAGAACTAGAGGGTCACGAGCAGTACTTC.

Here the CDR3 reads CASSQDRAGGFSQNTEAFF. As DNA, the CDR3 is TGCGCCAGCAGCCAAGATCGGGCAGGGGGTTTCTCTCAGAACACTGAAGCTTTCTTT. J is TRBJ1-1 and V is TRBV4-3; 7 nucleotides align to TRBD1. Losses at the gene ends were 0 bases for V and 1 base for J; bases not matched to a gene: 14. CDR1 is LGHNA, CDR2 YSLEER, per germline. This CDR3 is built from 19 residues.

The chain recombines TRBV10-1 with TRBJ2-1; D remains unclear. The CDR3 runs 12 residues. V was pared by 0 bases and J by 10 bases, with 7 bases between. Germline V gene lookup returns CDR1 WNHNN and CDR2 SYGVQD (reference sequence). The CDR3 region is CASSESYREQFF. The CDR3 bases are TGCGCCAGCAGTGAGTCGTATAGGGAGCAGTTCTTC.

This sequence joins TRBV18 and TRBJ2-1, with D perhaps TRBD1 (6 bases). Trimming took 1 base from V and 7 from J, leaving 14 bases between them. The CDR3 is 15 residues long. Per the germline V gene, CDR1 is KGHSH and CDR2 is LQKENI. For the CDR3, the DNA is TGTGCCAGCTCACCACTTACAGGGTATATTAATGAGCAGTTCTTC. Translation: CASSPLTGYINEQFF.

The J gene is TRBJ1-5, the V gene TRBV6-5; the match to TRBD1 covers 7 bases. The CDR3 consists of 15 residues. Germline CDR1 MNHEY, CDR2 SVGAGI. J lost 2 bases, V lost 7 bases, and 8 bases had no gene match. The CDR3 protein is CASKKQGRGNQPQHF. CDR3 in DNA: TGTGCCAGCAAGAAACAGGGGAGGGGCAATCAGCCCCAGCATTTT.

This chain connects TRBV28 to TRBJ1-6; 8 bases are a match to TRBD1. The V and J ends lost 6 bases and 8 bases, in that order; junction bases with no gene match: 3. Germline V gene sequence: CDR1 MDHEN, CDR2 SYDVKM. The CDR3 runs 13 residues. The CDR3 spells CASRDRDYSPLHF. CDR3 in DNA: TGTGCCAGCAGGGACAGGGATTATTCACCCCTCCACTTT.

The rearrangement joins TRBV5-1 to TRBJ1-2, with 8 bases that match TRBD1. V lost 0 bases and J lost 8; bases outside the gene matches: 9. The CDR3 has 15 amino acids. Looked up from germline, CDR1 is SGHRS and CDR2 is YFSETQ. The CDR3 is CASSLVQGALNGYTF. The CDR3 DNA follows: TGCGCCAGCAGCTTGGTGCAGGGGGCTTTGAACGGCTACACCTTC.